The sample holds a few counts of the clone carrying this T cell receptor (beta chain). The entry originates in a study of T cells after yellow fever vaccination. One entry per CDR3 protein, called by TCRdb with MiXCR from the 5' RACE reads. The table includes about 370,000 distinct CDR3 sequences, around 10% detected once. Germline V lookup: CDR1 MRHNA, CDR2 SNTAGT. V lost 1 base, J lost 0 bases, and 11 bases lay in between. The CDR3 contains 16 residues. Source: PBMCs, taken on the day of the first yellow fever vaccination. This receptor was obtained from a man in his late teens or twenties who received the YFV17D yellow fever vaccine. This rearrangement joins TRBV6-4 to TRBJ2-3; perhaps D is TRBD1 or TRBD2 (5 bases each). The CDR3 protein is CASSDCRDPSTDTQYF. The CDR3 bases are TGTGCCAGCAGTGACTGCCGGGACCCTAGCACAGATACGCAGTATTTT.